This TCR beta chain is from a study of cytomegalovirus exposure and HLA in healthy donors. Generated by immunoSEQ multiplex PCR, the TCRdb table keeps only in-frame clones and is missing some. The sample has about 130,000 clones; approximately 94% are singletons. CDR1 and CDR2 from the germline V gene are MGHRA and YSYEKL. This CDR3 spans 17 amino acids. V was clipped by 0 bases and J by 7 bases; unmatched bases: 7. Specimen: PBMCs. This receptor was obtained from a young man in good health and CMV-seropositive. The chain has TRBV4-1 and TRBJ2-1, with 12 positions matching TRBD2. The CDR3 is CASSQEGSSGGGNEQFF. The CDR3, as DNA: TGCGCCAGCAGCCAAGAAGGATCTAGCGGGGGGGGAAATGAGCAGTTCTTC.